The 20 T cell receptor beta chains listed next were all sequenced from one sample in a study of OX40 agonist ivuxolimab in advanced cancers. Method: immunoSEQ multiplex PCR; TCRdb's copy keeps in-frame clones and lacks some. The sample contains 20,000 or so clones, 84% of which appear only once. The material was CD4+ or CD8+ T cells sorted from blood, obtained in a trial of the OX40 agonist ivuxolimab. The receptors come from an adult with an advanced solid tumor such as melanoma, head and neck, liver or kidney cancer.

Points on this clone: Other DNA sequences of this sample code for an identical CDR3. The chain uses TRBV27 and TRBJ2-7; D is unclear. The CDR3 is 13 amino acids. Per the germline V gene, CDR1 is MNHEY and CDR2 is SMNVEV (reference sequence). V was shortened by 0 bases and J by 4 bases, with 7 bases between the two germline ends. CDR3 DNA sequence: TGTGCCAGCAGTTTATCTAGGACGTACGAGCAGTACTTC. Translating it yields CASSLSRTYEQYF.

This clone came up once. The chain links TRBV10-3 to TRBJ2-7; 8 positions agree with TRBD2. The CDR3 sequence is 15 residues long. With 5 bases clipped from V and 3 bases from J, the junction kept 9 bases outside the gene matches. The germline V gene encodes CDR1 ENHRY and CDR2 SYGVKD. The CDR3 bases are TGTGCCATCAGTTTGACCGGGACTAGACGCTACGAGCAGTACTTC. This translates into CAISLTGTRRYEQYF.

V is TRBV4-2 and J is TRBJ2-1; 10 nucleotides align to TRBD1. The CDR3 covers 15 residues. With 0 bases clipped from V and 6 bases from J, the junction kept 2 bases outside the gene matches. Germline V CDR1 and CDR2: LGHNA, YNFKEQ. The CDR3 bases are TGTGCCAGCAGCCAAGAGGACAGGGGGGGCAATGAGCAGTTCTTC. The encoded protein is CASSQEDRGGNEQFF.

The CDR3 bases are TGTGCCAGCAGCGTAGGCCCCACTGAGAACACTGAAGCTTTCTTT. Translated: CASSVGPTENTEAFF. The chain combines TRBV9 with TRBJ1-1; D remains unclear. V lost 0 bases and J lost 1, with 10 bases in between. CDR3 length: 15 residues. Germline lookup yields CDR1 SGDLS and CDR2 YYNGEE.

The table lists this clone with a count of one. CDR3 coding DNA: TGTGCCAGTAGCCCGGGTCTATTTAACACTGAAGCTTTCTTT. Residues: CASSPGLFNTEAFF. The chain carries TRBV19 and TRBJ1-1; D gene uncertain. The V end was cut by 6 bases, the J end by 2 bases, with 13 bases between. The CDR3 contains 14 residues. Per germline, CDR1 LNHDA and CDR2 SQIVND (reference sequence).

The chain combines TRBV4-1 with TRBJ1-2, with D unclear. The length of the CDR3 is 15 residues. V was trimmed by 4 bases and J by 3 bases, leaving 15 bases between them. The germline V gene has CDR1 MGHRA and CDR2 YSYEKL. The CDR3 region has the DNA TGCGCCAGCAGCCCCCCCACGACTAGGTACTATGGCTACACCTTC. As protein: CASSPPTTRYYGYTF.

The sample holds one count of this clone. The chain uses TRBV25-1 and TRBJ1-2, with D possibly matching TRBD1 (5 bases). Germline CDR1 reads MGHDK; CDR2 reads SYGVNS. V gave up 5 bases and J gave up 2 bases, with 9 bases separating them. There are 13 residues in the CDR3. The CDR3 protein is CASSPGQNYGYTF. CDR3 in DNA: TGTGCCAGCAGTCCAGGACAAAACTATGGCTACACCTTC.

The chain has TRBV30 and TRBJ2-7, with no clear D. Trimming removed 0 bases from V and 2 bases from J, with 5 bases in between. Germline V gives CDR1 GTSNPN, CDR2 SVGIG (reference sequence). The CDR3 covers 12 residues. The CDR3 reads CAWSVGAYEQYF. Written as DNA, the CDR3 is TGTGCCTGGAGTGTTGGGGCCTACGAGCAGTACTTC.

V usage is TRBV4-2 and J usage is TRBJ2-3; TRBD2 matches at 8 bases. The germline gives CDR1 LGHNA, CDR2 YNFKEQ. The CDR3 runs 15 residues. J lost 0 bases, V lost 4 bases, and 3 bases had no gene match. CDR3: CASSPGTSSTDTQYF. The CDR3 nucleotides read TGTGCCAGCAGCCCCGGGACTAGTAGCACAGATACGCAGTATTTT.

The V and J genes are TRBV7-3 and TRBJ2-3; D gene unclear. The V gene lost 0 bases and the J gene lost 2 bases, with 21 bases spanning the gap. This CDR3 contains 19 residues. Per the germline V gene, CDR1 is SGHTA and CDR2 is FQGTGA. The CDR3 loop reads CASSLTRRGSKGHTDTQYF. The CDR3 DNA follows: TGTGCCAGCAGCTTAACACGACGCGGCTCGAAGGGTCACACAGATACGCAGTATTTT.

The chain combines TRBV7-9 with TRBJ1-2, with D perhaps matching TRBD1 (5 bases). This CDR3 is built from 15 residues. Looked up from germline, CDR1 is SEHNR and CDR2 is FQNEAQ (reference sequence). V lost 5 bases and J lost 5, with 18 bases in between. CDR3 in amino acids: CASSHQGYPYYGYTF. Here the CDR3 DNA reads TGTGCCAGCAGCCACCAGGGCTACCCCTATTATGGCTACACCTTC. Together with reference TRBV7-9 and TRBJ1-2, the CDR3 gives the full variable domain: DTGVSQNPRHKITKRGQNVTFRCDPISEHNRLYWYRQTLGQGPEFLTYFQNEAQLEKSRLLSDRFSAERPKGSFSTLEIQRTEQGDSAMYLCASSHQGYPYYGYTFGSGTRLTVV.

Of note for this clone: One junction end disagrees with the germline gene, perhaps due to a read error. The chain links TRBV4-1 to TRBJ2-1; 11 bases map to TRBD2. Germline V gene sequence: CDR1 MGHRA, CDR2 YSYEKL. This CDR3 contains 13 residues. The CDR3 protein is CASSQEGTSGPLF. The DNA of the CDR3 is TGCGCCAGCAGCCAAGAAGGGACTAGCGGCCCGCTCTTC.

V and J are TRBV9 and TRBJ2-3; weak D call: TRBD2 (5 bases). Per the germline V gene, CDR1 is SGDLS and CDR2 is YYNGEE. The germline V and J ends were trimmed by 1 base and 2 bases, with 14 bases remaining between them. The CDR3 length is 16 residues. The CDR3 nucleotides read TGTGCCAGCAGCGTAAGGGCCGGGCTAGCCACAGATACGCAGTATTTT. It is translated as CASSVRAGLATDTQYF.

The genes are TRBV6-5 and TRBJ2-5; weak D call: TRBD1 (6 bases). Trimming shortened V by 6 bases and J by 7 bases, and 9 bases separated the two germline ends. The CDR3 sequence is 11 residues long. Germline CDR1 reads MNHEY; CDR2 reads SVGAGI. The CDR3 loop reads CASRQGGTQYF. Here the CDR3 DNA reads TGTGCCAGCAGACAGGGTGGGACCCAGTACTTC.

This chain links TRBV7-9 with TRBJ2-1; TRBD2 matches at 14 bases. There are 15 residues in the CDR3. CDR1 SEHNR and CDR2 FQNEAQ come from the germline V gene (reference sequence). Trimming cost V 5 bases and J 8 bases; bases outside gene matches: 5. In nucleotides, the CDR3 is TGTGCCAGCAGCCACGGGACTAGCGGGAGAGATGAGCAGTTCTTC. Protein: CASSHGTSGRDEQFF.

The rearrangement uses TRBV6-5 and TRBJ2-7; 8 bases agree with TRBD2. The germline CDR1 and CDR2 sequences are MNHEY and SVGAGI. The CDR3 totals 14 residues. V lost 10 bases, J lost 3 bases, and 11 bases stayed unmatched. The CDR3 sequence is CAIKIREGLYEQYF. DNA for the CDR3: TGTGCCATCAAAATCCGGGAGGGGCTCTACGAGCAGTACTTC.

The chain couples TRBV19 to TRBJ1-5; D is unresolved. Between the trimmed V and J ends, which lost 2 bases and 0 bases, there was a span of 8 bases. The CDR3 is 15 amino acids. The germline V gene has CDR1 LNHDA and CDR2 SQIVND (reference sequence). CDR3 residues: CASSIQKNSNQPQHF. The DNA of the CDR3 is TGTGCCAGTAGTATACAGAAGAATAGCAATCAGCCCCAGCATTTT. Full variable domain (remainder filled in from reference TRBV19 and TRBJ1-5): DGGITQSPKYLFRKEGQNVTLSCEQNLNHDAMYWYRQDPGQGLRLIYYSQIVNDFQKGDIAEGYSVSREKKESFPLTVTSAQKNPTAFYLCASSIQKNSNQPQHFGDGTRLSIL.

The rearrangement links TRBV7-9 to TRBJ1-3; D is uncertain. CDR1 SEHNR and CDR2 FQNEAQ come from the germline V gene (reference sequence). The length of the CDR3 is 17 residues. Trimming removed 3 bases at V and 0 bases at J, with 15 bases between. The CDR3 loop is CASSFLVVTNSGNTIYF. In nucleotides, the CDR3 is TGTGCCAGCAGCTTCCTTGTGGTTACCAACTCTGGAAACACCATATATTTT.

This sequence joins TRBV27 and TRBJ2-1; D uncertain. Trimming pared 5 bases from V and 11 bases from J, leaving 13 bases between. This CDR3 has 12 amino acids. In germline, CDR1 is MNHEY, CDR2 SMNVEV (reference sequence). Here the CDR3 reads CASSPDVLKQFF. The CDR3 nucleotides read TGTGCCAGCAGTCCCGACGTATTGAAGCAGTTCTTC.

Concerning this clone itself: Sequence at one end of the junction differs from germline and may be a read error. The chain has TRBV11-2 and TRBJ2-2, with D perhaps matching TRBD2 (6 bases). The CDR3 contains 13 residues. The germline V gene has CDR1 SGHAT and CDR2 FQNNGV. Here the CDR3 DNA reads TGTGCCAGCAACTTAGGAGGGTCCGGGGAGCTGTTTTTT. Protein product: CASNLGGSGELFF.